This entry lists 9 T cell receptor beta chains sequenced from one sample in a study of blood T cell repertoires in COVID-19. TCRdb's copy holds only in-frame clones and misses some; the assay was immunoSEQ multiplex PCR. The profile shows roughly 200,000 clones, roughly four fifths of them singletons. Sequences were obtained from PBMCs or T cells enriched from blood (not recorded which). The receptors originated from a man aged 35-49 years who had recovered from COVID-19.

V is TRBV18 and J is TRBJ1-2; D gene ambiguous. The ends were cut back, 5 bases at V and 4 bases at J, with 17 bases in the middle. This CDR3 contains 15 residues. Germline assignment: CDR1 KGHSH and CDR2 LQKENI. The chain's CDR3 is CASSLQPGLGYGYTF. DNA for the CDR3: TGTGCCAGCTCATTACAACCAGGACTGGGCTATGGCTACACCTTC. Together with reference TRBV18 and TRBJ1-2, the CDR3 gives the full variable domain: NAGVMQNPRHLVRRRGQEARLRCSPMKGHSHVYWYRQLPEEGLKFMVYLQKENIIDESGMPKERFSAEFPKEGPSILRIQQVVRGDSAAYFCASSLQPGLGYGYTFGSGTRLTVV.

V gene TRBV9 combines with J gene TRBJ2-3; 7 nucleotides align to TRBD2. The V segment lost 4 bases and the J segment 3 bases; nucleotides outside the gene matches: 5. Looked up from germline, CDR1 is SGDLS and CDR2 is YYNGEE. The CDR3 is 14 residues long. The CDR3 DNA sequence: TGTGCCAGCAGCCGCGGCGGGGGTACAGATACGCAGTATTTT. Translated, it gives CASSRGGGTDTQYF.

This rearrangement joins TRBV6-5 to TRBJ2-1, with D uncertain. Trimming pared 0 bases from V and 6 bases from J, leaving 6 bases between. Looked up from germline, CDR1 is MNHEY and CDR2 is SVGAGI. The CDR3 totals 13 residues. CDR3 loop: CASSYSLSNEQFF. The CDR3 bases are TGTGCCAGCAGTTACTCTCTGTCCAATGAGCAGTTCTTC.

The chain uses TRBV4-1 and TRBJ2-1; 7 bases match TRBD2. J gave up 4 bases and V 0 bases, and 3 bases lay outside the gene matches. Germline V gene sequence: CDR1 MGHRA, CDR2 YSYEKL. This CDR3 contains 15 residues. CDR3: CASSQDGGGYNEQFF. DNA of the CDR3: TGCGCCAGCAGCCAAGATGGCGGGGGATACAATGAGCAGTTCTTC.

The rearrangement uses TRBV11-2 and TRBJ1-1; TRBD1 aligns across 8 bases. The CDR3 is 15 amino acids. The J segment lost 1 base and the V segment lost 5 bases, leaving 6 bases of the junction unmatched. From germline, CDR1 is SGHAT and CDR2 FQNNGV. This CDR3 reads CASSQRDRGNTEAFF. DNA of the CDR3: TGTGCCAGCAGCCAACGCGACAGGGGGAACACTGAAGCTTTCTTT.

The chain combines TRBV27 with TRBJ1-3; no clear D. Germline CDR1 and CDR2: MNHEY and SMNVEV (reference sequence). Trimming pared 7 bases from V and 4 bases from J, leaving 14 bases between. This CDR3 spans 14 amino acids. CDR3 protein: CASTSFSIGNTIYF. The CDR3 bases are TGTGCCAGCACCTCTTTTAGTATCGGAAACACCATATATTTT.

To note about this clone: As the CDR3 is not closed by the conserved phenylalanine or tryptophan, this likely results from a read error. It is unclear where the CDR3 begins or ends on the DNA, so no DNA is shown, and the CDR3 is as TCRdb lists it. The genes are TRBV14 and TRBJ1-2; TRBD1, the table's D call, lacks a check against the DNA. 12 amino acids form the CDR3, both terminal residues included. CDR1 is SGHDN, CDR2 FVKESK, per germline. This chain's CDR3 is CASSHRQNPLPS.

This clone has just a few counts. The chain employs TRBV19 and TRBJ1-5, with 7 bases that match TRBD1. The CDR3 length is 13 residues. CDR1 is LNHDA and CDR2 is SQIVND in the germline V gene (reference sequence). V was clipped by 7 bases and J by 5 bases; unmatched bases: 5. The DNA of the CDR3 is TGTGCCAGTACGACAGGGTCATATCAGCCCCAGCATTTT. Translation gives CASTTGSYQPQHF.

This clone appeared a few times. Other DNA variants within this sample encode the same CDR3. The rearrangement joins TRBV24-1 to TRBJ2-7; 7 nucleotides agree with TRBD2. The CDR3 runs to 14 residues. The germline V gene encodes CDR1 KGHDR and CDR2 SFDVKD. The J segment lost 0 bases and the V segment lost 5 bases, leaving 3 bases of the junction unmatched. CDR3 DNA sequence: TGTGCCACCAGTGCCGGGGGGAGCTCCTACGAGCAGTACTTC. Amino acid sequence: CATSAGGSSYEQYF.